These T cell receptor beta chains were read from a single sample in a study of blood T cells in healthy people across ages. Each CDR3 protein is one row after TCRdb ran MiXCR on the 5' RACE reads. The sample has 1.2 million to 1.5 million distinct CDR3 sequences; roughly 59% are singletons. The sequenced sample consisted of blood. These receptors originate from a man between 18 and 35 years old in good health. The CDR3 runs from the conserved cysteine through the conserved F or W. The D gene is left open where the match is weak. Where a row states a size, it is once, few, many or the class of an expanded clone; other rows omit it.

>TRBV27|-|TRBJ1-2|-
TGTGCCAGCAGTTTTGGGACGGACTATCATAACTATGGCTACACCTTC
CASSFGTDYHNYGYTF
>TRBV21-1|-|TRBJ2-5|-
TGTGCCAGCAGCAACCCGGAGGGTTTCACCATTGAGCAGTACTTC
CASSNPEGFTIEQYF
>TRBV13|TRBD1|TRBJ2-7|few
TGTGCCAGCAGCCGGGGACAGGGAATAGCAGCCTACGAGCAGTACTTC
CASSRGQGIAAYEQYF
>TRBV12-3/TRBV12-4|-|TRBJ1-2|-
TGTGCCAGCAGTTCCCGGACGGTGAAGGGAGGCTACACCTTC
CASSSRTVKGGYTF
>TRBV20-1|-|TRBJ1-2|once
TGCAGTGCTAGAGGGGGGCTTAGGGGCGACACCTTC
CSARGGLRGDTF
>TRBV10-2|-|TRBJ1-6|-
TGCGCCAGCAGCAGTCTCTCCTATAATTCACCCCTCCACTTT
CASSSLSYNSPLHF
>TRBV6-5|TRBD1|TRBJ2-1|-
TGTGCCAGCAGTCTATTACAGGGGGACAATGAGCAGTTCTTC
CASSLLQGDNEQFF
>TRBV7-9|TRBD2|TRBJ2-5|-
TGTGCCAGCAGCTTCAGTTCGGGAGGTAGAACCCAGTACTTC
CASSFSSGGRTQYF
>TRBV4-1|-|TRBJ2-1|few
TGCGCCAGCAGCCAACGGCTAGCGATTGAGCAGTTCTTC
CASSQRLAIEQFF
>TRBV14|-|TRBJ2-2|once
TGTGCCGGCAGCCGGACTAACACCGGGGAGCTGTTTTTT
CAGSRTNTGELFF
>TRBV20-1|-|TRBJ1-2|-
TGCAGTGCTAGAGATGTCTCTAACTATGGCTACACCTTC
CSARDVSNYGYTF
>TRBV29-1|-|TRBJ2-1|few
TGCAGCGGGATGGCGGCCTCGCGTTGGAATGAGCAGTTCTTC
CSGMAASRWNEQFF
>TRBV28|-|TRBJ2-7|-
TGTGCCAGCAGTTTGTATCACTCTCTCGTCGGCGAGCAGTACTTC
CASSLYHSLVGEQYF
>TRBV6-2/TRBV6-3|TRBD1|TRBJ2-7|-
TGTGCCAGTATCCACAGGGGGACCTACGAGCAGTACTTC
CASIHRGTYEQYF
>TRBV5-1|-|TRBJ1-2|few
TGCGCCAGCAGCTTGGATGGGGACTATGGCTACACCTTC
CASSLDGDYGYTF
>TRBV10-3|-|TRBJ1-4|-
TGTGCCATCAGTGAGGATAAGGACAGCTCTAATGAAAAACTGTTTTTT
CAISEDKDSSNEKLFF
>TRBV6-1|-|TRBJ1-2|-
TGTGCCAGCAGTGACTACAGGGATGACTATGGCTACACCTTC
CASSDYRDDYGYTF
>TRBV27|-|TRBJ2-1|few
TGTGCCAGCAGTTTTCAGAGAGGTTTCGATGAGCAGTTCTTC
CASSFQRGFDEQFF
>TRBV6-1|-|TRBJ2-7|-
TGTGCCACCAACCTCCGGGACACTACCTACGAGCAGTACTTC
CATNLRDTTYEQYF
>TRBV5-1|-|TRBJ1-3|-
TGCGCCAGCAGCTTTCAAGACTCTGGAAACACCATATATTTT
CASSFQDSGNTIYF
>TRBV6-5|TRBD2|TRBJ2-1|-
TGTGCCAGCAGTAAGTTAGCGGGAGGCTACAATGAGCAGTTCTTC
CASSKLAGGYNEQFF
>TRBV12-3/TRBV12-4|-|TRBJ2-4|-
TGTGCCAGCAGACTAGCGTCGGGGGGCAGGAACATTCAGTACTTC
CASRLASGGRNIQYF
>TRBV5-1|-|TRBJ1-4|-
TGCGCCAGCAGCACACAACCGGGGGGAGATGAAAAACTGTTTTTT
CASSTQPGGDEKLFF
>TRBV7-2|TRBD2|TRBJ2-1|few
TGTGCCAGCAGCTCCAGCGGGAGGGGGTACAATGAGCAGTTCTTC
CASSSSGRGYNEQFF
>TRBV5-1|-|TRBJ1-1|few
TGCGCCAGCAGCCACCCGGCCTTGAACACTGAAGCTTTCTTT
CASSHPALNTEAFF
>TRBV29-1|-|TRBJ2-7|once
TGCAGCGTTGAGGTGGTAGGGAGGTACGAGCAGTACTTC
CSVEVVGRYEQYF
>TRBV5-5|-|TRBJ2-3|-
TGTGCCAGCAGCCAATCGGGGAGATCAGATACGCAGTATTTT
CASSQSGRSDTQYF
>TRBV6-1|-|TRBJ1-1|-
TGTGCCAGCAGTGCTCCGGGCCACACTGAAGCTTTCTTT
CASSAPGHTEAFF
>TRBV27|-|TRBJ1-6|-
TGTGCCAGCAGTCCACCAGGTTCACCCCTCCACTTT
CASSPPGSPLHF
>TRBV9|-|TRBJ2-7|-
TGTGCCAGCAGCGTGGTCCGAGGGGGCGAGCAGTACTTC
CASSVVRGGEQYF
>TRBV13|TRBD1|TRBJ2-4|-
TGTGCCAGCAGCTTCCGGACAGGGACCCCTCGAGAGGGTCAGTACTTC
CASSFRTGTPREGQYF
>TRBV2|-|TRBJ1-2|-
TGTGCCAGCAGTGAACAGATGTATGGCTACACCTTC
CASSEQMYGYTF
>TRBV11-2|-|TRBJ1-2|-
TGTGCCAGCAGCTTAGAGTCCGGGGATGGCTACACCTTC
CASSLESGDGYTF
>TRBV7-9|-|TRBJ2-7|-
TGTGCCAGCACTAGCCACGGTGACGAGCAGTACTTC
CASTSHGDEQYF
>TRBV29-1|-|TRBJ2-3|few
TGCAGCGTTGCTGGTGAGTCGGATACGCAGTATTTT
CSVAGESDTQYF
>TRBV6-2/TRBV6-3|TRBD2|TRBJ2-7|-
TGTGCCAGCAGTTTCGGAGAGGGACTAGCGGGTTACGAGCAGTACTTC
CASSFGEGLAGYEQYF
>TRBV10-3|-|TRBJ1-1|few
TGTGCCATCAGTGAACCCGGACAGCCTGAAGCTTTCTTT
CAISEPGQPEAFF
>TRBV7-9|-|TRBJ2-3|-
TGTGCCAGCAGTCCTAACACCACAGATACGCAGTATTTT
CASSPNTTDTQYF
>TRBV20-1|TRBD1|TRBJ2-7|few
TGCAGTGCTAGACGTCCAGGGGGCTACGAGCAGTACTTC
CSARRPGGYEQYF
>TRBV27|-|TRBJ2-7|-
TGTGCCAGCAGTTTACGTCCGCTCTACGAGCAGTACTTC
CASSLRPLYEQYF
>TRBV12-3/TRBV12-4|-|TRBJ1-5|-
TGTGCCAGCAGTTTAGCCTGGGGGGGGACCCAGCATTTT
CASSLAWGGTQHF
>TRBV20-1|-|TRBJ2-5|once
TGCAGTGCTAGAGTGACGTACCAAGAGACCCAGTACTTC
CSARVTYQETQYF
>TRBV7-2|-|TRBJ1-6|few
TGTGCCAGCAGCTTCGTAGGTCTCAGGGAGTATTCACCCCTCCACTTT
CASSFVGLREYSPLHF
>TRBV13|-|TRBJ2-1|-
TGTGCCAGCAGCTCAAATCAGGGGGGTTACTTCAATGAGCAGTTCTTC
CASSSNQGGYFNEQFF
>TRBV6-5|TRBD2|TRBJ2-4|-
TGTGCCAGCAGTTCGCGGAGACTAGCGGGAGCTGTGGCCAAAAACATTCAGTACTTC
CASSSRRLAGAVAKNIQYF
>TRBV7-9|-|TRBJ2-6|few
TGTGCCAGCAGCCCTAGCCCTGGGGCCAACGTCCTGACTTTC
CASSPSPGANVLTF
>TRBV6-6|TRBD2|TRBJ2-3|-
TGTGCCAGCAGTTTTAGCGGGGAGGTAGATACGCAGTATTTT
CASSFSGEVDTQYF
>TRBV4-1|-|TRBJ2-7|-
TGCGCCAGCAGCCAAACCCGGAGCTCCTACAATGAGCAGTACTTC
CASSQTRSSYNEQYF
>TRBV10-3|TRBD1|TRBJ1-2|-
TGTGCCATCAGTCCTAGACAGGGGGATTATGGCTACACCTTC
CAISPRQGDYGYTF
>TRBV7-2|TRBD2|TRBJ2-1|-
TGTGCCAGCAGCTTAGCGAGCGGGACTAGCGGTTACAATGAGCAGTTCTTC
CASSLASGTSGYNEQFF
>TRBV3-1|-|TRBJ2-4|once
TGTGCCAGCAGCCAAGTTACCGGGGACTCCCCCTACAATGAGCAGTACTTC
CASSQVTGDSPYNEQYF
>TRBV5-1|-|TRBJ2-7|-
TGCGCCAGCAACTGGGAAGCCGAGCAGTACTTC
CASNWEAEQYF
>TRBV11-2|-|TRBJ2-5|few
TGTGCCAGCAGCTTGCGGGACAGTAGGGAGACCCAGTACTTC
CASSLRDSRETQYF
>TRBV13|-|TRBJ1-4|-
TGTGCCAGCAGCTTCCGGGAGGAGCGGACTGATGAAAAACTGTTTTTT
CASSFREERTDEKLFF
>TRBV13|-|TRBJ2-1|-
TGTGCCAGCAGCCCCTGGACTGACGGTAGGGAGCAGTTCTTC
CASSPWTDGREQFF
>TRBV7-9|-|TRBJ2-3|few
TGTGCCAGCAGCCCGGGATCCCAAGGGAATACGCAGTATTTT
CASSPGSQGNTQYF